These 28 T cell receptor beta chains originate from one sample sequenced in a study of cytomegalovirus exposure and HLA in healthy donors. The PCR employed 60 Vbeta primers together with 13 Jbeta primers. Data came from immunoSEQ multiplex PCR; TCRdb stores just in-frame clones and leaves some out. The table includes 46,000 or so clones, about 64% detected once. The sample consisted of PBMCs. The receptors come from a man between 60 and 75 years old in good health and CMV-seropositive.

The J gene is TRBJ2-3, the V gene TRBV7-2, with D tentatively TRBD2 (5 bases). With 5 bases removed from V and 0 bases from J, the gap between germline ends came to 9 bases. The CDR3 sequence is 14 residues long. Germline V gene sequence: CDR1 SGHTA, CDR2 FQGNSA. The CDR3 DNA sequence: TGTGCCAGCAGCCCCCGCGGGAGCACAGATACGCAGTATTTT. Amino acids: CASSPRGSTDTQYF.

The CDR3 region is CASSQDLGDSDTQYF. The CDR3 DNA sequence: TGCGCCAGCAGCCAAGATTTGGGCGATTCAGATACGCAGTATTTT. The chain carries TRBV4-3 and TRBJ2-3; D is unresolved. This CDR3 has 15 amino acids. CDR1 is LGHNA and CDR2 is YSLEER in the germline V gene. V lost 0 bases, J lost 4 bases, and 11 bases lay in between.

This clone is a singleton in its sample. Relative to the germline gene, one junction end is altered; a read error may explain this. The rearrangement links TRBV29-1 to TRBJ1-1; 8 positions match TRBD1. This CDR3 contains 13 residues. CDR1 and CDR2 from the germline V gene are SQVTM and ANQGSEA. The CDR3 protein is CSVPGQGHTEDFF. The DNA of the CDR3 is TGCAGCGTACCCGGACAGGGTCACACTGAAGATTTCTTT. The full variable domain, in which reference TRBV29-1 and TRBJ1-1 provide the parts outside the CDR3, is SAVISQKPSRDICQRGTSLTIQCQVDSQVTMMFWYRQQPGQSLTLIATANQGSEATYESGFVIDKFPISRPNLTFSTLTVSNMSPEDSSIYLCSVPGQGHTEDFFGQGTRLTVV.

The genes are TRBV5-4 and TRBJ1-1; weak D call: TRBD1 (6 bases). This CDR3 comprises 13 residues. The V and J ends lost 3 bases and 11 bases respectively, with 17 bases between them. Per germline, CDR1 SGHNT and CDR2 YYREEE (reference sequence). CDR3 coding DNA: TGTGCCAGCAGCTCCACAGCGGGGGGCGGGGCTTTCTTT. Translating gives CASSSTAGGGAFF.

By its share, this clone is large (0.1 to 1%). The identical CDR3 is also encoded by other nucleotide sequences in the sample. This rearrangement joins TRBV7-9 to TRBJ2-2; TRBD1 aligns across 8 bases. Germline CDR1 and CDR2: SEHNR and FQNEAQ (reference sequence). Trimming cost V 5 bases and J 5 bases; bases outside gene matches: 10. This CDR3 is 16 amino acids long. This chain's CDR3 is CASSPTGTGGTGELFF. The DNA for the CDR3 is TGTGCCAGCAGCCCAACCGGGACAGGAGGAACCGGGGAGCTGTTTTTT.

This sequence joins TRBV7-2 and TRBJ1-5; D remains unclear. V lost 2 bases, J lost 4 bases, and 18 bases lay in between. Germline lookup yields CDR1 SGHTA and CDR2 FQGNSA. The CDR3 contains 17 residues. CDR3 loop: CASSLFDIGEGNQPQHF. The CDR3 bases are TGTGCCAGCAGCTTATTTGATATTGGAGAAGGAAATCAGCCCCAGCATTTT.

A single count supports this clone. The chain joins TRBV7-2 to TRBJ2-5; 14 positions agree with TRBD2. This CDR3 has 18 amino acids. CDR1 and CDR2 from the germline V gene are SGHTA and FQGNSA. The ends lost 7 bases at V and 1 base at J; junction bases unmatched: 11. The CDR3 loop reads CASTPTSGREWSQETQYF. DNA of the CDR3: TGTGCCAGCACCCCGACTAGCGGGAGGGAGTGGAGCCAAGAGACCCAGTACTTC. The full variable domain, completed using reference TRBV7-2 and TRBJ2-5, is GAGVSQSPSNKVTEKGKDVELRCDPISGHTALYWYRQSLGQGLEFLIYFQGNSAPDKSGLPSDRFSAERTGGSVSTLTIQRTQQEDSAVYLCASTPTSGREWSQETQYFGPGTRLLVL.

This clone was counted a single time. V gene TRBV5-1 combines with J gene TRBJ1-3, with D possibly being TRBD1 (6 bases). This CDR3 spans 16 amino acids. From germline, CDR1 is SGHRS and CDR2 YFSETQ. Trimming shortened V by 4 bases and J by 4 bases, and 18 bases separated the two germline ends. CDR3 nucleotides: TGCGCCAGCAGCAGAGGTCCAGGGACATCAGGAAACACCATATATTTT. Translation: CASSRGPGTSGNTIYF.

Written as DNA, the CDR3 is TGTGCCAGCAGCGTAGGCGGGAGACAAGAGACCCAGTACTTC. Its protein product is CASSVGGRQETQYF. The chain employs TRBV9 and TRBJ2-5; 7 bases fit TRBD2. V lost 0 bases, J lost 2 bases, and 1 base stayed unmatched. CDR3 length equals 14 residues. Germline V lookup: CDR1 SGDLS, CDR2 YYNGEE.

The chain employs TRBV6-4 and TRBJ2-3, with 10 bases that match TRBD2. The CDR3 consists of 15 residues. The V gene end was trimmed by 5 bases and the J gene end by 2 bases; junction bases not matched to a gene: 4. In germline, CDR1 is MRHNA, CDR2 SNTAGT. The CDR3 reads CASSKLAGPTDTQYF. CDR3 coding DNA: TGTGCCAGCAGTAAACTAGCGGGACCCACAGATACGCAGTATTTT.

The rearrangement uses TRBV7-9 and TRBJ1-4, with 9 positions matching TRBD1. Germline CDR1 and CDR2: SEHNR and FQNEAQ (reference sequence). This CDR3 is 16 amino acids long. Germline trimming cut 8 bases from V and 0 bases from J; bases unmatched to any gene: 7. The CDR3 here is CASGVTGGATNEKLFF. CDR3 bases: TGTGCCAGCGGCGTAACAGGGGGCGCAACTAATGAAAAACTGTTTTTT.

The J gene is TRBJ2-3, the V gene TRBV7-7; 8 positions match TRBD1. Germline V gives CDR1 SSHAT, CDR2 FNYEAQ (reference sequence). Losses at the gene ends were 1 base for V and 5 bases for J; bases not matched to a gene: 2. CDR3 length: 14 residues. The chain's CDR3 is CASSLGTGLDTQYF. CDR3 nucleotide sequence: TGTGCCAGCAGCTTAGGGACAGGGTTAGATACGCAGTATTTT.

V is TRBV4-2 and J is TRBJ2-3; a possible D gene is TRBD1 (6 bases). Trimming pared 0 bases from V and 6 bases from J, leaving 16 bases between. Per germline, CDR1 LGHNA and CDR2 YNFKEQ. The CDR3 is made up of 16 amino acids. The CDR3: CASSQDLDSYTDTQYF. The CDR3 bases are TGTGCCAGCAGCCAAGATCTGGACAGTTACACGGATACGCAGTATTTT.

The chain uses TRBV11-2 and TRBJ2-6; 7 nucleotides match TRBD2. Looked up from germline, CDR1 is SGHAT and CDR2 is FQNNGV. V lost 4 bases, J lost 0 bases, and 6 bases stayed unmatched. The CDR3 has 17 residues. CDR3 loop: CASSSWEGSSGANVLTF. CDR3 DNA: TGTGCCAGCAGCTCGTGGGAGGGAAGCTCTGGGGCCAACGTCCTGACTTTC.

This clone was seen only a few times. DNA of the CDR3: TGCGCCAGCAGTGCTAGCGGCAATGAGCAGTTCTTC. This translates into CASSASGNEQFF. The chain is built from TRBV10-2 and TRBJ2-1, with TRBD2 identical over 7 bases. The CDR3 is 12 amino acids. The ends lost 4 bases at V and 6 bases at J; junction bases unmatched: 0. Germline assignment: CDR1 WSHSY and CDR2 SAAADI.

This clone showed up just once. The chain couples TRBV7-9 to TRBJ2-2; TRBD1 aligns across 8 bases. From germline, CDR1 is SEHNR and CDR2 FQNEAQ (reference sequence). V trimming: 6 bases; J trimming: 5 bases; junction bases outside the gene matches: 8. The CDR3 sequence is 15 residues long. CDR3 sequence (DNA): TGTGCCAGCAGTTCTCCGGACAGGGTGACCGGGGAGCTGTTTTTT. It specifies CASSSPDRVTGELFF.

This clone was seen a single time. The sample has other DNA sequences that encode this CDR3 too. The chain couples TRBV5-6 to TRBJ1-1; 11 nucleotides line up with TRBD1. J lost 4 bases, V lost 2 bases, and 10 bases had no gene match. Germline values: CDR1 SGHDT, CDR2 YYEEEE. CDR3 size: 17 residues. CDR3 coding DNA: TGTGCCAGCAGCTTAGTCGGACAGGGGGCGCGGGTCACTGAAGCTTTCTTT. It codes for CASSLVGQGARVTEAFF.

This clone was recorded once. CDR3 nucleotide sequence: TGTGCCAGCAGAAGCGGGACTACCAGAGAAAATGAGCAGTTCTTC. The encoded protein is CASRSGTTRENEQFF. J is TRBJ2-1 and V is TRBV6-6; 7 bases are a match to TRBD2. V shed 6 bases, J shed 7 bases, and the junction held 12 bases outside the gene matches. This CDR3 region has 15 residues. From germline, CDR1 is MNHNY and CDR2 SVGAGI (reference sequence).

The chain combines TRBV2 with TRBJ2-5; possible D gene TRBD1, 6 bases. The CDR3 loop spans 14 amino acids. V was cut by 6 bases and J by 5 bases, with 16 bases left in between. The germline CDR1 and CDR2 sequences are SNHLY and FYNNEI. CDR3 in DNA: TGTGCCAGCAGCGCTGGGACACTCGAGGAGACCCAGTACTTC. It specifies CASSAGTLEETQYF. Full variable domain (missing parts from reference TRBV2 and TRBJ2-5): EPEVTQTPSHQVTQMGQEVILRCVPISNHLYFYWYRQILGQKVEFLVSFYNNEISEKSEIFDDQFSVERPDGSNFTLKIRSTKLEDSAMYFCASSAGTLEETQYFGPGTRLLVL.

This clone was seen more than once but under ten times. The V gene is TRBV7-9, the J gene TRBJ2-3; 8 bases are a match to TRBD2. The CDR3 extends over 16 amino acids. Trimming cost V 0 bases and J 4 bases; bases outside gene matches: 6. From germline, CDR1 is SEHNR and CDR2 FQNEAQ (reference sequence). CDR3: CASSLARGATPDTQYF. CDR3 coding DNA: TGTGCCAGCAGCTTAGCGCGGGGGGCGACACCAGATACGCAGTATTTT.

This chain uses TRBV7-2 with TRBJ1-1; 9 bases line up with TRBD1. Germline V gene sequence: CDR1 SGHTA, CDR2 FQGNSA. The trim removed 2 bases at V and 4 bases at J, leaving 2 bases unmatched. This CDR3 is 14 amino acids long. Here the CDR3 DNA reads TGTGCCAGCAGCTTATTACAGGGGGCCACTGAAGCTTTCTTT. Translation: CASSLLQGATEAFF.

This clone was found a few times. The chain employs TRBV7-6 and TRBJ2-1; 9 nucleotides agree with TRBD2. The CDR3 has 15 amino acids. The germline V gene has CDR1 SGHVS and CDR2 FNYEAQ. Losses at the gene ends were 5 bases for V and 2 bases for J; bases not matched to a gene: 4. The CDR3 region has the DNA TGTGCCAGCAGCGGTAGACTAGCGGCCTACAATGAGCAGTTCTTC. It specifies CASSGRLAAYNEQFF. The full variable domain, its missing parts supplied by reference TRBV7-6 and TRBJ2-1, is GAGVSQSPRYKVTKRGQDVALRCDPISGHVSLYWYRQALGQGPEFLTYFNYEAQQDKSGLPNDRFSAERPEGSISTLTIQRTEQRDSAMYRCASSGRLAAYNEQFFGPGTRLTVL.

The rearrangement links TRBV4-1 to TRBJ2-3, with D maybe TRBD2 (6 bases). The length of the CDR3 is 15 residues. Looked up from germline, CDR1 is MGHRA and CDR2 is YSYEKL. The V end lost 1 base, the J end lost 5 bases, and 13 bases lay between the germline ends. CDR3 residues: CASSQGLAIGDTQYF. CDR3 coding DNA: TGCGCCAGCAGCCAAGGTCTAGCGATAGGAGATACGCAGTATTTT.

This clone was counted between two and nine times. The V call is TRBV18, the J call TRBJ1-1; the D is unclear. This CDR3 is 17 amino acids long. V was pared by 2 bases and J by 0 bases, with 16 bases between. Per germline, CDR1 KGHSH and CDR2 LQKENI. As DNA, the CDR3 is TGTGCCAGCTCACCAACGGGTGGCAGAACTCTGAACACTGAAGCTTTCTTT. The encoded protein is CASSPTGGRTLNTEAFF.

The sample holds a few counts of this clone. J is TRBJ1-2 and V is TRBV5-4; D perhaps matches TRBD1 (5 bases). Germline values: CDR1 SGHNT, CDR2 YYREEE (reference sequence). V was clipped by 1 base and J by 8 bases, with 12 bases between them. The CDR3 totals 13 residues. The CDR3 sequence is CASSLSGTAGYTF. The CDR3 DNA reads TGTGCCAGCAGCTTGAGTGGGACTGCAGGCTACACCTTC.

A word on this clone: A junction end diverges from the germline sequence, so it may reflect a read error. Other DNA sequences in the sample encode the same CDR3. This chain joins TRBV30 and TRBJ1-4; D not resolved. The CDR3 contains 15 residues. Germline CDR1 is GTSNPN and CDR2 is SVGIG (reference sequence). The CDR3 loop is CAWSTGPGTNEKLFF. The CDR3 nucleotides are TGCGCCTGGAGTACCGGGCCGGGGACTAATGAAAAACTGTTTTTT.

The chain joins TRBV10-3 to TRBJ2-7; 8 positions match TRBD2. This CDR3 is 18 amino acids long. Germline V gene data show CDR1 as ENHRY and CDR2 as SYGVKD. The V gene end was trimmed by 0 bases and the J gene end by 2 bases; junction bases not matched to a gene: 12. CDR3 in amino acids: CAISESETSATSTYEQYF. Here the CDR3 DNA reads TGTGCCATCAGTGAGTCGGAGACTAGCGCTACTTCAACCTACGAGCAGTACTTC.

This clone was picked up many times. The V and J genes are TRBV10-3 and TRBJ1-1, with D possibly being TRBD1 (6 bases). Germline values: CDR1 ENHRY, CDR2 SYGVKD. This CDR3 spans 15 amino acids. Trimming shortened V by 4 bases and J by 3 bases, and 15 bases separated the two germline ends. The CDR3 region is CAISAQGRVDTEAFF. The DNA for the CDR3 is TGTGCCATCAGTGCGCAGGGGCGGGTCGACACTGAAGCTTTCTTT.